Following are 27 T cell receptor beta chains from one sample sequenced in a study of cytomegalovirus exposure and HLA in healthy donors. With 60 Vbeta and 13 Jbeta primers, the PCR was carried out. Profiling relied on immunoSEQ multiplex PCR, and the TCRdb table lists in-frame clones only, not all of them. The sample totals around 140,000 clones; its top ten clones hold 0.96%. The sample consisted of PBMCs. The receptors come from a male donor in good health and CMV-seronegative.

The CDR3 sequence is CASSLDLSQPQHF. CDR3 DNA: TGTGCCAGCAGCTTAGATCTCAGTCAGCCCCAGCATTTT. This chain uses TRBV7-2 with TRBJ1-5; D remains ambiguous. The CDR3 runs 13 residues. Germline CDR1 is SGHTA and CDR2 is FQGNSA. V shed 1 base and J shed 6 bases, with 7 bases lying between them. Looking up the rest from reference TRBV7-2 and TRBJ1-5 gives the full variable domain: GAGVSQSPSNKVTEKGKDVELRCDPISGHTALYWYRQSLGQGLEFLIYFQGNSAPDKSGLPSDRFSAERTGGSVSTLTIQRTQQEDSAVYLCASSLDLSQPQHFGDGTRLSIL.

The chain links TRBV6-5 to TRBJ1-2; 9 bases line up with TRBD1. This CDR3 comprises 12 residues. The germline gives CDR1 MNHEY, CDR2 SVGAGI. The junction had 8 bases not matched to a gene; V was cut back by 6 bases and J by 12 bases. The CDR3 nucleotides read TGTGCCAGCAGGAAAGGACAGGGGATTGACACCTTC. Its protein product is CASRKGQGIDTF.

The CDR3 loop reads CASSFNRESEAFF. The CDR3 region has the DNA TGTGCCAGCAGCTTCAACAGGGAATCTGAAGCTTTCTTT. V gene TRBV7-8 combines with J gene TRBJ1-1; a weak D match, TRBD1 (6 bases). Germline assignment: CDR1 SGHVS and CDR2 FQNEAQ. Trimming shortened V by 3 bases and J by 6 bases, and 11 bases separated the two germline ends. This CDR3 region has 13 residues.

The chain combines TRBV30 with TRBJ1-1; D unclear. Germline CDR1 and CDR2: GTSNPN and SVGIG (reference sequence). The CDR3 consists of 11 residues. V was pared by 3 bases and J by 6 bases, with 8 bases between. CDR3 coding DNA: TGTGCCTGGAGCGAGGTCTCTGAAGCTTTCTTT. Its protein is CAWSEVSEAFF.

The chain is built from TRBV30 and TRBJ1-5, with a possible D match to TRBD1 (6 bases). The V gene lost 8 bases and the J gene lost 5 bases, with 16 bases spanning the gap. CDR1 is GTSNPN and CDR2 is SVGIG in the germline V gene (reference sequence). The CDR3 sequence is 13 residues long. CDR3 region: CAGGLGGDQPQHF. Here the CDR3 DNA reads TGTGCCGGGGGCCTTGGAGGCGATCAGCCCCAGCATTTT.

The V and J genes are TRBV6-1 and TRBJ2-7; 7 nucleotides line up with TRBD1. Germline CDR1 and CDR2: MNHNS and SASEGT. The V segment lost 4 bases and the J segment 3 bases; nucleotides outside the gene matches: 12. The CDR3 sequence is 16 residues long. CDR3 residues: CASSALPGQTHYEQYF. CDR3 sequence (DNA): TGTGCCAGCAGTGCCCTACCGGGACAGACACACTACGAGCAGTACTTC.

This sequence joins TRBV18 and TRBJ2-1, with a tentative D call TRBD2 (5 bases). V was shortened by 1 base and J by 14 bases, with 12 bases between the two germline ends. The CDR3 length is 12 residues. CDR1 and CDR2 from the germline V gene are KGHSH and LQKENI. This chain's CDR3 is CASSPLPDGEFF. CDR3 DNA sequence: TGTGCCAGCTCACCACTTCCGGACGGGGAGTTCTTC.

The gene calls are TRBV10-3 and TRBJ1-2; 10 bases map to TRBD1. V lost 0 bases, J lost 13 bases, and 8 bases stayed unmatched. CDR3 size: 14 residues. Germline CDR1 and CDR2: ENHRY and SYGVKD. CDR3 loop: CAISESTGGVGGTF. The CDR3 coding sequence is TGTGCCATCAGTGAGTCGACAGGGGGCGTGGGTGGCACCTTC.

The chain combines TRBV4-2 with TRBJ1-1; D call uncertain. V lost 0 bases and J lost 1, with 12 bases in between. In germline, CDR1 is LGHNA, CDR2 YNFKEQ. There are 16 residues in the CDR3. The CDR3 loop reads CASSQDRDTPNTEAFF. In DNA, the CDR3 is TGTGCCAGCAGCCAAGATCGGGATACCCCGAACACTGAAGCTTTCTTT.

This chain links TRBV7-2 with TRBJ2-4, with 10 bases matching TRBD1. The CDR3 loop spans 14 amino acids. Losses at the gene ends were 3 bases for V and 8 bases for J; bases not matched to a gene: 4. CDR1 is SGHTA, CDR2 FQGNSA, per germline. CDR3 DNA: TGTGCCAGCAGCTTGCGAGGGACAGGGGACATTCAGTACTTC. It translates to CASSLRGTGDIQYF.

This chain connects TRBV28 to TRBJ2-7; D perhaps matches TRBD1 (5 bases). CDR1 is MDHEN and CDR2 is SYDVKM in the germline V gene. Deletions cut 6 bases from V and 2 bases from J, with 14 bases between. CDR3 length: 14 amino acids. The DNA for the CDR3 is TGTGCCAGCAGGGCAACAGGAATTACCTACGAGCAGTACTTC. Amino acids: CASRATGITYEQYF.

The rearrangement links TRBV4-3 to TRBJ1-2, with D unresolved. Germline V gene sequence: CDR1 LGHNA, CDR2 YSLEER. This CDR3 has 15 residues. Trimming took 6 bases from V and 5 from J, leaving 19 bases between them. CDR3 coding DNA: TGCGCCAGCAGTTACCATCATTTATTAGATTATGGCTACACCTTC. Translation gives CASSYHHLLDYGYTF.

Here the CDR3 DNA reads TGTGCCAGCAGCCCGACTTCACGCGGCAATGAGCAGTTCTTC. Protein sequence: CASSPTSRGNEQFF. This rearrangement joins TRBV4-2 to TRBJ2-1; D gene ambiguous. The V gene lost 4 bases and the J gene lost 6 bases, with 13 bases spanning the gap. Germline CDR1 LGHNA, CDR2 YNFKEQ. The CDR3 consists of 14 residues.

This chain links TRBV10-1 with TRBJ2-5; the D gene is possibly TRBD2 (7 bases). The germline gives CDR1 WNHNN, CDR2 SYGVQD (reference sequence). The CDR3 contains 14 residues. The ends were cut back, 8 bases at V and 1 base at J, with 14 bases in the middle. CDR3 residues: CASSTGGGQETQYF. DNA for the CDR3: TGCGCCAGCTCGACAGGCGGGGGCCAAGAGACCCAGTACTTC.

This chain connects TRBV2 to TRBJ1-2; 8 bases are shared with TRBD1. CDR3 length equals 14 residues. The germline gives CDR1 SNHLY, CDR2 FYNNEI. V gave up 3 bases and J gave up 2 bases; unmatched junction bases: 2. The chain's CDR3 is CASSDQGANYGYTF. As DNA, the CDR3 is TGTGCCAGCAGTGATCAGGGGGCCAACTATGGCTACACCTTC.

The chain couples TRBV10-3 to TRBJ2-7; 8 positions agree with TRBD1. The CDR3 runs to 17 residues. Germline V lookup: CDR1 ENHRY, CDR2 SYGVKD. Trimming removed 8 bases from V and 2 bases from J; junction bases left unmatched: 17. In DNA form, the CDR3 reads TGTGCCATCTCTCGATGGGCTTTGACAGGGGCGACCTACGAGCAGTACTTC. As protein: CAISRWALTGATYEQYF.

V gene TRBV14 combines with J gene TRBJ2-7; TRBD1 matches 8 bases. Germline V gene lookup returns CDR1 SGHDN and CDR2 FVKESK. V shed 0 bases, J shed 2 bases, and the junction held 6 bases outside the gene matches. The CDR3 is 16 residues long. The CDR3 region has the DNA TGTGCCAGCAGCCAAGATCAGGGGGCGAATGCCTACGAGCAGTACTTC. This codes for CASSQDQGANAYEQYF. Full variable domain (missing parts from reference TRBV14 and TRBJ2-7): EAGVTQFPSHSVIEKGQTVTLRCDPISGHDNLYWYRRVMGKEIKFLLHFVKESKQDESGMPNNRFLAERTGGTYSTLKVQPAELEDSGVYFCASSQDQGANAYEQYFGPGTRLTVT.

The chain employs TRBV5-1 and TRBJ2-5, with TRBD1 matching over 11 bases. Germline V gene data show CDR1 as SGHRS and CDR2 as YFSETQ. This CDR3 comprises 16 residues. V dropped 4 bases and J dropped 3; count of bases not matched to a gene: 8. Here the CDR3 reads CASSGTDRGRKETQYF. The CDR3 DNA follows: TGCGCCAGCAGCGGAACGGACAGGGGGCGGAAAGAGACCCAGTACTTC.

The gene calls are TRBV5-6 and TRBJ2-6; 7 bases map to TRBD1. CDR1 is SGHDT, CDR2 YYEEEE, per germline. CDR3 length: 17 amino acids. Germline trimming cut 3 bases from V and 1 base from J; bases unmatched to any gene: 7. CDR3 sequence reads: CASSSGQLLSGANVLTF. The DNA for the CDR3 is TGTGCCAGCAGCTCGGGACAGTTACTTTCTGGGGCCAACGTCCTGACTTTC.

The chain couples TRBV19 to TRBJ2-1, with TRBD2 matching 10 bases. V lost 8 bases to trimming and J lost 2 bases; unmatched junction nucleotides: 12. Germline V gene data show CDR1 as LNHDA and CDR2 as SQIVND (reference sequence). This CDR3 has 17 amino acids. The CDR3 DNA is TGTGCCAGTTCACCCTCAAGCGGGGGGGTAACCTACAATGAGCAGTTCTTC. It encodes CASSPSSGGVTYNEQFF.

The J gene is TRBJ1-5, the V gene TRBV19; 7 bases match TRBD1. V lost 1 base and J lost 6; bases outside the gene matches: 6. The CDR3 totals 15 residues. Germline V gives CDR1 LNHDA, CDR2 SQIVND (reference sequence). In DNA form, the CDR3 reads TGTGCCAGTAGTATAGCCCGGACAGGTTTTCAGCCCCAGCATTTT. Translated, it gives CASSIARTGFQPQHF.

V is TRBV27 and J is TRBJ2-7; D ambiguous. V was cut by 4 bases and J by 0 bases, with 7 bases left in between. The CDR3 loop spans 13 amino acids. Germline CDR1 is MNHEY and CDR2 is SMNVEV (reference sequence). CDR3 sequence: CASSSLLSYEQYF. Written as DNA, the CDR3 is TGTGCCAGCAGTTCTCTCCTCTCCTACGAGCAGTACTTC.

CDR3 amino acids: CAWSPQAGNTIYF. The CDR3, as DNA: TGTGCCTGGAGCCCCCAAGCAGGAAACACCATATATTTT. The chain is built from TRBV30 and TRBJ1-3; unclear D gene. V lost 3 bases and J lost 4, with 10 bases in between. The CDR3 sequence is 13 residues long. CDR1 is GTSNPN and CDR2 is SVGIG in the germline V gene (reference sequence).

The CDR3 DNA reads TGTGCCAGTAGTATGAAGGGGACAGCCTACGAGACCCAGTACTTC. Encoded protein: CASSMKGTAYETQYF. The V gene is TRBV19, the J gene TRBJ2-5; 7 nucleotides match TRBD1. CDR1 is LNHDA and CDR2 is SQIVND in the germline V gene (reference sequence). This CDR3 has 15 residues. Germline trimming cut 3 bases from V and 5 bases from J; bases unmatched to any gene: 9.

The CDR3: CASNAMRLGGDEQFF. The CDR3 region has the DNA TGTGCCAGCAATGCCATGCGACTAGGAGGCGATGAGCAGTTCTTC. J is TRBJ2-1 and V is TRBV6-1; TRBD2 might be the D (6 bases). Trimming left V 7 bases short and J 8 bases short, with 21 bases between. This CDR3 is 15 amino acids long. Germline V lookup: CDR1 MNHNS, CDR2 SASEGT.

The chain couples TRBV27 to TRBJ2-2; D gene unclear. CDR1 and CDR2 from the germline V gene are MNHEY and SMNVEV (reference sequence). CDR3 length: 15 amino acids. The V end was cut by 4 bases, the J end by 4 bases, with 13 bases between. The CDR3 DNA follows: TGTGCCAGCAGTTCCCCCCTAGACGCCACCGGGGAGCTGTTTTTT. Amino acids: CASSSPLDATGELFF.

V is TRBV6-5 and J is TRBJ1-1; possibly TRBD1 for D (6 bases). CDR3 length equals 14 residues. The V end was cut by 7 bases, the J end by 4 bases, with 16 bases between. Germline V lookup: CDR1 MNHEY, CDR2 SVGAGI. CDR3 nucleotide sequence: TGTGCCAGCATGTTCGACAGGCTGGGCACTGAAGCTTTCTTT. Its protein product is CASMFDRLGTEAFF.